Reported below is one T cell receptor (beta chain). Profiling relied on immunoSEQ multiplex PCR, and the TCRdb table lists in-frame clones only, not all of them. The sample includes about 130,000 clones, about nine tenths of them seen just once. This record comes from a study of T cell responses to AZD1222 COVID-19 vaccine. V lost 4 bases to trimming and J lost 2 bases, with 21 bases between them. This CDR3 has 17 residues. Germline-derived CDR1 and CDR2 are SGHRS and YFSETQ. This TCR derives from an adult in good health. Sequencing used peripheral blood, obtained on day 0 of AZD1222 vaccination. The rearrangement joins TRBV5-1 to TRBJ1-2, with no clear D. CDR3 nucleotides: TGCGCCAGCAGCCTGACACCGGGCAGGATCACGAACTATGGCTACACCTTC. Translation: CASSLTPGRITNYGYTF.